This T cell receptor (beta chain) originates from a study of cytotoxic CD8 clonotypes in ibrutinib-treated CLL (dated by TCRdb to the early 2020s). Study-wide context: The cohort included approximately 15 treatment-naive and 11 relapsed/refractory patients; about 17 were IGHV unmutated. Of the approximately 86 participants in the trial, about 25 had longitudinal samples available. On average, each sample yielded approximately 250,000 productive templates and tens of thousands of productive rearrangements. Cryopreserved peripheral blood mononuclear cells were collected before treatment, at response, and at either disease progression or sustained remission. Responses were partial in roughly 24 patients and complete in 2; after median approximately 69 months follow-up, around 15 stayed in remission and 12 progressed. The response samples were drawn at a median of approximately 12 months into treatment, with a range of roughly 6 to 40 months. Overall study results and their limits: At baseline, clonality was higher than in age-matched healthy donors and showed a strong correlation with circulating CD8+ T-cell counts. Clonality increased at ibrutinib response, stayed stable in sustained remission, and fell back toward baseline at progression. Lymph node repertoires were not examined, and the timing of sampling was not matched between patients in sustained remission and those whose disease progressed. Public clonotypes were rare and either contracted or stayed stable during treatment, and the rise in clonality at ibrutinib response reflected the expansion of private clonotypes.

For TCR beta library preparation, roughly 2.2 micrograms of genomic DNA was extracted from cryopreserved PBMCs. Longitudinal blood samples from CLL patients on ibrutinib monotherapy underwent high-throughput TCR beta sequencing. The patients took part in an open-label, single-center phase 2 trial of ibrutinib monotherapy. V lost 0 bases and J lost 3 bases; the stretch between them is 12 bases long. The CDR3 spans 16 residues, from the cysteine through the phenylalanine. Just the 48-base CDR3 DNA is kept, in frame starting at base 1. Via the germline V gene, CDR1 is MNHEY and CDR2 SVGAGI. Remarks on this clone: The antigen it binds to is not known. No base quality information exists; no much larger clone differs at one position.

Each clonotype received, on average, 10x coverage in deep resolution sequencing performed on a MiSeq, where the target depth lay between 1 in 1 million and 1 in 200,000 T cells. The immunoSEQ hsTCRB Kit was used to generate TCR beta libraries. The paper's processing steps were these. The data were analyzed with ImmunoSEQ Analyzer and ImmunoSEQ Data Assistant, and V, D and J gene assignments followed IMGT definitions. Clonality was computed as one minus normalized Shannon entropy of productive rearrangement frequencies, ranging from 0 to 1. Only overrepresented clonotypes making up at least 0.05% of the repertoire of each patient were included in the public clonotype analysis. Repertoires from 10 to 15 age-matched healthy donors in immuneACCESS were used as clonality controls. The table comes from immuneACCESS by way of TCRdb, which keeps in-frame sequences with V and J called. Part of the clones is missing from these tables; in studies checked, under half for an unresolved V gene and the rest for unknown reasons. The D gene and trimming were derived from the DNA, and the V and J assignments and clone size from that table. The sample table contains about 310,000 clones; only one count was recorded for almost 80% of them. The top ten clones comprise 6.5% to 8.5% of the sample.

The specimen comprised PBMCs, sampled before ibrutinib treatment. The rearrangement joined TRBV6-5 to TRBJ1-3; no D segment can be confidently identified. The clonotype originates from a human donor with chronic lymphocytic leukemia. The nucleotides are TGTGCCAGCAGTTACTCATCTGGGGTCGGTGGAAACACCATATATTTT. Translated, this is CASSYSSGVGGNTIYF.